This T cell receptor (beta chain) was profiled in a study of human T cells and chemical hapten exposure. Study background: While the approximately 22-week study was under way, patients received diphenylcyclopropenone on the scalp every week. Readings were taken at 6 days from patch tests that had applied 0.01% DPC to the upper back.

The germline V gene encodes CDR1 KGHSH and CDR2 LQKENI. The CDR3 is 16 amino acids. Losses at the gene ends were 0 bases for V and 1 base for J; bases not matched to a gene: 4. Notes on the study in general: With regard to DPC sensitization, TCRs above 1 in 1000 frequency did not change.

Time point defined: patch test 1, 2 weeks after DPC sensitization. Treatment denoted: therapeutic diphenylcyclopropenone sensitization with weekly scalp DPC. Unique molecular identifiers were linked by the library to individual cDNA molecules. In TCRdb, the RACE reads were re-called with MiXCR into one record per CDR3 protein. Of approximately 74,000 distinct CDR3 sequences detected, 32% appear once; the ten largest clones hold about 9.6%. A remark on this clonotype: No antigen is known for it.

Sequences were derived from whole blood, sampled in connection with sensitization to the hapten diphenylcyclopropenone (DPC). The receptor's source is a man in his forties with alopecia areata. Some clones in this sample may be carry-over from other donors' samples. V usage is TRBV18 and J usage is TRBJ2-3; TRBD2 agrees at 7 bases. The CDR3 spells CASSPPPSGGTDTQYF. The CDR3, as DNA: TGTGCCAGCTCACCACCGCCTAGCGGAGGCACAGATACGCAGTATTTT.